This T cell receptor (beta chain) was sequenced during a study of T cell responses to AZD1222 COVID-19 vaccine. Study conclusions and caveats: At study baseline, merely several AZD1222 recipients were seropositive.

Clones were sequenced by immunoSEQ multiplex PCR, and TCRdb holds only the in-frame ones, with some missing. The table shows 100,000 to 120,000 clones, with about 88% occurring only once. Concerning this clone: Its antigen is currently unknown.

The clonotype comes from an adult in good health. Sequenced material: peripheral blood, taken on day 0 of AZD1222 vaccination.

The CDR3 loop reads CATSNEAYGYTF. For the CDR3, the DNA is TGTGCCACCAGCAACGAGGCCTATGGCTACACCTTC. The rearrangement uses TRBV15 and TRBJ1-2, with D unresolved. Germline CDR1 and CDR2: LNHNV and YYDKDF (reference sequence). The CDR3 is 12 amino acids. V was shortened by 4 bases and J by 4 bases, with 7 bases between the two germline ends. Full variable domain (missing parts from reference TRBV15 and TRBJ1-2): DAMVIQNPRYQVTQFGKPVTLSCSQTLNHNVMYWYQQKSSQAPKLLFHYYDKDFNNEADTPDNFQSRRPNTSFCFLDIRSPGLGDTAMYLCATSNEAYGYTFGSGTRLTVV.